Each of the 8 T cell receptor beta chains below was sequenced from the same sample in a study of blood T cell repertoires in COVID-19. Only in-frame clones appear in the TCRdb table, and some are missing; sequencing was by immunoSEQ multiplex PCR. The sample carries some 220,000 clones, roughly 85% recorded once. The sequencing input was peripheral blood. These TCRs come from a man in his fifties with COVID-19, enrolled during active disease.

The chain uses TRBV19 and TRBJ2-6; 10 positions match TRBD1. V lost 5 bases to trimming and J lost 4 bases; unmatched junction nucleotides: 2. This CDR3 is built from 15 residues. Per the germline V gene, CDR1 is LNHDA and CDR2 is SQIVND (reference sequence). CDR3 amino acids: CASSGQGVGANVLTF. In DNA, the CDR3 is TGTGCCAGTAGTGGACAGGGGGTGGGGGCCAACGTCCTGACTTTC.

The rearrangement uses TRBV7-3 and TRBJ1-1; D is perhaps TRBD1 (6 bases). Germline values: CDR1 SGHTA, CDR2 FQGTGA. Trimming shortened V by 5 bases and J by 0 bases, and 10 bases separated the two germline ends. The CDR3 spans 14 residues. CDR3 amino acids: CASSRDTLNTEAFF. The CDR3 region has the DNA TGTGCCAGCAGCAGGGACACCTTGAACACTGAAGCTTTCTTT.

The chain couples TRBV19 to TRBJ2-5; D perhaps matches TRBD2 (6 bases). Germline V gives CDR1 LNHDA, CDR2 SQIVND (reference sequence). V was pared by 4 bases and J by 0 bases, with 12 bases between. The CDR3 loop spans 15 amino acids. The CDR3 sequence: CASSSGGANQETQYF. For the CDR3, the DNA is TGTGCCAGTAGTAGCGGCGGGGCCAACCAAGAGACCCAGTACTTC.

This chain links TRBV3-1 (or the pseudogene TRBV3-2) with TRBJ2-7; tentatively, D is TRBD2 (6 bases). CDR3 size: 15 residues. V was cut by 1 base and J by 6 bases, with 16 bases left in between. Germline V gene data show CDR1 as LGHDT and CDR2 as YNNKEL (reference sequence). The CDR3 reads CASSQAAPGVGEQYF. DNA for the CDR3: TGTGCCAGCAGCCAAGCAGCCCCGGGGGTTGGCGAGCAGTACTTC.

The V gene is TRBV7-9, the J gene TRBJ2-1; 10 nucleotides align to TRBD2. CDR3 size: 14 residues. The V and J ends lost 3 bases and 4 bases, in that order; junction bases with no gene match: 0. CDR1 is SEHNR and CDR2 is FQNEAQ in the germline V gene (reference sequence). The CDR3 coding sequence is TGTGCCAGCAGCTTTAGCGGGGGGTACAATGAGCAGTTCTTC. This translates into CASSFSGGYNEQFF.

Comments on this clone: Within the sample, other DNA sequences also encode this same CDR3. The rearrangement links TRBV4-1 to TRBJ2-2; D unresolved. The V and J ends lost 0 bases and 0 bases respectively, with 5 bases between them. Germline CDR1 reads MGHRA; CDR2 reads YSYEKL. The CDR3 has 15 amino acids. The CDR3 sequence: CASSQDSANTGELFF. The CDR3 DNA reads TGCGCCAGCAGCCAAGACAGCGCGAACACCGGGGAGCTGTTTTTT.

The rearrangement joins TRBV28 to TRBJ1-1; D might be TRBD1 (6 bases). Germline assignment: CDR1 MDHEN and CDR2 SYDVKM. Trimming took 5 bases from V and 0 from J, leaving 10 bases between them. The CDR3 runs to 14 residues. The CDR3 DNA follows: TGTGCCAGCAGTCTCAGGGGATTGAACACTGAAGCTTTCTTT. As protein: CASSLRGLNTEAFF.

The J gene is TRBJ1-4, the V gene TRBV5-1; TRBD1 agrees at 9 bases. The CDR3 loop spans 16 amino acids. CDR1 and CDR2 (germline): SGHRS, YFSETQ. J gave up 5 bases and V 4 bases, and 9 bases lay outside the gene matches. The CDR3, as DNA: TGCGCCAGCAGCAGCCTGGGGACAGGGATGAATGAAAAACTGTTTTTT. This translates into CASSSLGTGMNEKLFF.